A selection of T cell receptor beta chains follows, all from one sample in a study of response to subunit inactivated influenza vaccine. TCRdb fed the RT-PCR reads into MiXCR, producing one record per CDR3 protein. Of roughly 500,000 distinct CDR3 sequences detected, roughly 25% appear once; the ten largest clones hold 2.8%. In addition, the sample was reused for a study of T cells expressing NK-cell markers.

Material: CD4+ T cells sorted from PBMCs, obtained 12 days after vaccination. Receptors originate from a man over 45 who received an inactivated influenza vaccine. CDR3s include the opening cysteine and the closing phenylalanine or tryptophan. The D gene is left open where the match is weak. A row's size may be missing; if present it is once, few, many or a size class.

V	size	J	D	DNA	CDR3
TRBV3-1	.	TRBJ1-1	.	TGTGCCAGCAGCCCCCGGCGGGGCAGGACTGAAGCTTTCTTT	CASSPRRGRTEAFF
TRBV7-9	few	TRBJ2-7	TRBD2	TGTGCCAGCAGCTTAGACACAGCGGGGGGAATACGAGAGCAGTACTTC	CASSLDTAGGIREQYF
TRBV28	many	TRBJ1-5	TRBD1	TGTGCCAGCAGTTCTGGGACAGGGGGCCGTATTCAGCCCCAGCATTTT	CASSSGTGGRIQPQHF
TRBV7-2	.	TRBJ1-2	TRBD1	TGTGCCAGCAGCCCAAGAGGGTCCCAGGGGGCCTATGGCTACACCTTC	CASSPRGSQGAYGYTF
TRBV12-3/TRBV12-4	.	TRBJ1-1	.	TGTGCCAGCAGTTTTTGGGGGGACACTGAAGCTTTCTTT	CASSFWGDTEAFF
TRBV25-1	.	TRBJ2-7	TRBD2	TGTGCCAGCAGTGAATCCGGAGCGGGAAGGTCCTACGAGCAGTACTTC	CASSESGAGRSYEQYF
TRBV4-2	few	TRBJ2-1	TRBD2	TGTGCCAGCAGCCAACCCGGGGCTAGCGGGAGGGCCTTCACAACAAACTACAATGAGCAGTTCTTC	CASSQPGASGRAFTTNYNEQFF
TRBV4-1	.	TRBJ2-2	TRBD2	TGCGCCAGCAGTCTCAGCGGGGGGGCCGACACCGGGGAGCTGTTTTTT	CASSLSGGADTGELFF
TRBV20-1	few	TRBJ2-3	.	TGCAGTGCTAGTCCGACAGCGGGCACAGATACGCAGTATTTT	CSASPTAGTDTQYF
TRBV3-1	.	TRBJ1-6	TRBD1	TGTGCCAGCAGCCAGAGAGGACAGGCCTATAATTCACCCCTCCACTTT	CASSQRGQAYNSPLHF
TRBV6-1	few	TRBJ1-1	.	TGTGCCAGCAGCCCTGGTTACGGGCCAGCGAACACTGAAGCTTTCTTT	CASSPGYGPANTEAFF
TRBV29-1	.	TRBJ2-3	.	TGCAGCTCGAAGTGGGGGACCTCAGCCGATACGCAGTTTTTT	CSSKWGTSADTQFF
TRBV24-1	.	TRBJ2-1	.	TGTGCCACCAGTGATCCCGGGGGACCTTTGTACAATGAGCAGTTCTTC	CATSDPGGPLYNEQFF
TRBV2	few	TRBJ2-1	.	TGTGCCAGCAGTGACAGGGGCCTAGCCTACAATGAGCAGTTCTTC	CASSDRGLAYNEQFF
TRBV27	.	TRBJ2-7	.	TGTGCCAGCAGTCAGCATTGGGCCCAATTGTACGAGCAGTACTTC	CASSQHWAQLYEQYF
TRBV4-3	.	TRBJ2-2	.	TGCGCCAGCAGCCAAGAAAAGGTCGCCCGGGCGAACACCGGGGAGCTGTTTTTT	CASSQEKVARANTGELFF
TRBV24-1	few	TRBJ2-5	.	TGTGCCACCAGTGATTTCGGCGGAGGCCAAGAGACCCAGTACTTC	CATSDFGGGQETQYF
TRBV4-2	.	TRBJ1-2	.	TGTGCCAGCAGCCAAGAACTGGGGTTCGTGGGGCCAACGTCCTATGGCTACACCTTC	CASSQELGFVGPTSYGYTF
TRBV14	.	TRBJ1-6	.	TGTGCCAGCAGCCAAGGTTCGGCAAATTCACCCCTCCACTTT	CASSQGSANSPLHF
TRBV6-5	.	TRBJ2-5	TRBD2	TGTGCCAGCAGTTACTCGGCTAGCGGGGGGGCCTGGGAGACCCAGTACTTC	CASSYSASGGAWETQYF
TRBV12-3/TRBV12-4	.	TRBJ2-5	.	TGTGCCAGCAGTTCTTGGATGGCACAAGAGACCCAGTACTTC	CASSSWMAQETQYF
TRBV12-3/TRBV12-4	.	TRBJ2-7	TRBD1	TGTGCCAGCAGTAACCGGGACAGGGCTATCTACGAGCAGTACTTC	CASSNRDRAIYEQYF
TRBV7-2	.	TRBJ2-7	TRBD2	TGTGCCAGCAGCTCGGTAGCGGGAGGTACCTACGAGCAGTACTTC	CASSSVAGGTYEQYF
TRBV16	many	TRBJ2-7	.	TGTGCCAGCAGCCAAGGTTCCCAGTACGAGCAGTACTTC	CASSQGSQYEQYF
TRBV5-6	.	TRBJ2-3	TRBD1	TGTGCCAGCAGCAGACGGACAGGGGGCAACACAGATACGCAGTATTTT	CASSRRTGGNTDTQYF
TRBV6-1	few	TRBJ1-6	TRBD1	TGTGCCAGCAGTGGAGAGGGACAGGCGTATAATTCACCCCTCCACTTT	CASSGEGQAYNSPLHF
TRBV4-1	.	TRBJ2-1	.	TGCGCCAGCAGCCAGACTCCCTCAGCGGAGCAGTTCTTC	CASSQTPSAEQFF
TRBV6-5	few	TRBJ1-5	.	TGTGCCAGCAGTCCGCTAGGTCAGCCCCAGCATTTT	CASSPLGQPQHF